Below, 25 T cell receptor beta chains from the same sample are listed, as sequenced in a study of tumor-infiltrating lymphocytes in primary liver carcinoma. The tissue used was unsorted bulk material of 20-30 mg. RNA and DNA were co-extracted from it with the AllPrep DNA/RNA mini kit. A constant-region primer served to make TCR beta cDNA from roughly 500 ng total RNA. A slightly modified ARM-PCR protocol with three nested multiplex PCR rounds produced these TCR beta libraries. TRBV1-TRBV30 forward primers paired with a C-beta reverse primer were used in the first two PCR rounds, which ran around 10 cycles each. From the multiplex PCR reads, TCRdb called clonotypes with MiXCR, one entry per CDR3 protein. The table includes about 120,000 distinct CDR3 sequences, around two thirds detected once. The sequencing sample was made of liver tumor tissue from sampling region 1. Subset defined: tumor region T1, superior pole. The receptors stem from a woman in her fifties or sixties with primary liver carcinoma and hepatitis B virus infection.

Points on this clonotype: A read error may explain this, as a much larger clone is one base away. This chain uses TRBV6-2 or TRBV6-3 with TRBJ1-4; 7 bases line up with TRBD1. V shed 10 bases and J 8 bases; nucleotides not matched to a gene: 13. The germline gives CDR1 MNHEY, CDR2 SVGEGT. CDR3 length equals 14 residues. The CDR3 spells CANRRDRDREKLFF. The DNA of the CDR3 is TGTGCCAACAGACGCGACAGGGATCGGGAAAAACTGTTTTTT.

About this clonotype: A much more abundant neighbour one base away suggests this may be a read error. The gene calls are TRBV29-1 and TRBJ1-2, with no clear D. The CDR3 sequence is 14 residues long. Germline CDR1 SQVTM, CDR2 ANQGSEA. The V end lost 3 bases, the J end lost 4 bases, and 15 bases lay between the germline ends. CDR3 region: CSVDIGVRCYGYTF. The CDR3 DNA follows: TGCAGCGTTGATATCGGGGTCCGATGCTATGGCTACACCTTC.

In regard to this clonotype: The junction does not match germline at one end; this may be a read error. V is TRBV6-1 and J is TRBJ2-3; perhaps TRBD1 as D (6 bases). The germline V gene has CDR1 MNHNS and CDR2 SASEGT. This CDR3 region has 14 residues. The CDR3 DNA sequence: TGTGACAGCAGTGTTTCAGGGGATGGAAGGACACAGTATTTT. It specifies CDSSVSGDGRTQYF.

Remarks on this clonotype: Germline is not matched at one junction end, which may reflect a read error. The chain is built from TRBV10-1 and TRBJ2-7; unclear D gene. The CDR3 loop spans 15 amino acids. The germline V gene encodes CDR1 WNHNN and CDR2 SYGVQD (reference sequence). The CDR3 DNA reads TGCGCCAGCAGTGCATCTCAGAGAAGAGGCTACGGGCAGTACTTC. Its protein product is CASSASQRRGYGQYF.

This clonotype was seen at least ten times. The chain is built from TRBV11-2 and TRBJ2-4, with unresolved D. The CDR3 runs 14 residues. Looked up from germline, CDR1 is SGHAT and CDR2 is FQNNGV. Trimming shortened V by 3 bases and J by 3 bases, and 9 bases separated the two germline ends. The CDR3 here is CASSLRPYKNIQYF. Written as DNA, the CDR3 is TGTGCCAGCAGCTTGAGGCCCTACAAAAACATTCAGTACTTC.

Comments on this clonotype: The junction departs from germline at one end; a sequencing error may be responsible. The rearrangement uses TRBV28 and TRBJ2-5, with no clear D. CDR3 size: 11 residues. From germline, CDR1 is MDHEN and CDR2 SYDVKM. In nucleotides, the CDR3 is TGTGCCAGCACTTTAAGCGAGACCCAGTACTTC. Translated, it gives CASTLSETQYF. The complete variable domain, with remaining parts taken from reference TRBV28 and TRBJ2-5, reads DVKVTQSSRYLVKRTGEKVFLECVQDMDHENMFWYRQDPGLGLRLIYFSYDVKMKEKGDIPEGYSVSREKKERFSLILESASTNQTSMYLCASTLSETQYFGPGTRLLVL.

By sample share, this clonotype is medium-sized. This sequence joins TRBV11-2 and TRBJ2-1, with D unclear. V was shortened by 5 bases and J by 5 bases, with 10 bases between the two germline ends. The CDR3 spans 13 residues. Germline V gene data show CDR1 as SGHAT and CDR2 as FQNNGV. The CDR3 protein is CASSRTLDNEQFF. In DNA form, the CDR3 reads TGTGCCAGCAGCCGTACTTTGGACAATGAGCAGTTCTTC.

This clonotype was detected only a few times. This chain uses TRBV28 with TRBJ2-1; no firm D call. CDR3 length: 12 amino acids. Germline CDR1 reads MDHEN; CDR2 reads SYDVKM. Between the trimmed V and J ends, which lost 5 bases and 12 bases, there was a span of 14 bases. CDR3 sequence reads: CASSAGRRAQFF. In nucleotides, the CDR3 is TGTGCCAGCAGTGCAGGACGCCGGGCGCAGTTCTTC.

Notes on this clonotype: Compared with germline, one end of the junction differs, possibly owing to a read error. The CDR3 sequence is CASTLNGQGVTDTQYF. The CDR3 DNA is TGTGCCAGCACCTTGAATGGACAGGGGGTCACAGATACGCAGTATTTT. This chain joins TRBV5-6 and TRBJ2-3; 10 nucleotides agree with TRBD1. This CDR3 region has 16 residues. Looked up from germline, CDR1 is SGHDT and CDR2 is YYEEEE. Looking up the rest from reference TRBV5-6 and TRBJ2-3 gives the full variable domain: DAGVTQSPTHLIKTRGQQVTLRCSPKSGHDTVSWYQQALGQGPQFIFQYYEEEERQRGNFPDRFSGHQFPNYSSELNVNALLLGDSALYLCASTLNGQGVTDTQYFGPGTRLTVL.

The V gene is TRBV28, the J gene TRBJ1-5; D might be TRBD1 (6 bases). Trimming removed 2 bases at V and 6 bases at J, with 17 bases between. The CDR3 consists of 16 residues. Germline CDR1 MDHEN, CDR2 SYDVKM. The CDR3 sequence: CASSLPLQGMAQPQHF. DNA for the CDR3: TGTGCCAGCAGTTTACCGTTGCAGGGGATGGCTCAGCCCCAGCATTTT. The whole variable domain, filled in from reference TRBV28 and TRBJ1-5, reads DVKVTQSSRYLVKRTGEKVFLECVQDMDHENMFWYRQDPGLGLRLIYFSYDVKMKEKGDIPEGYSVSREKKERFSLILESASTNQTSMYLCASSLPLQGMAQPQHFGDGTRLSIL.

The chain joins TRBV28 to TRBJ1-5; D unclear. Germline assignment: CDR1 MDHEN and CDR2 SYDVKM. The CDR3 runs 12 residues. V gave up 2 bases and J gave up 10 bases, with 9 bases separating them. CDR3 in DNA: TGTGCCAGCAGTTTAATTTCTCATCCCCAGCATTTT. Residues: CASSLISHPQHF.

At least ten counts were recorded for this clonotype. The CDR3 loop is CASKTGTPYNEQFF. The CDR3 DNA sequence: TGTGCCAGCAAGACAGGGACACCTTACAATGAGCAGTTCTTC. The V call is TRBV12-3 or TRBV12-4, the J call TRBJ2-1; 7 bases map to TRBD1. The CDR3 contains 14 residues. Trimming at V came to 7 bases and at J to 4 bases, leaving 7 bases not matched to a gene.

The chain employs TRBV20-1 and TRBJ2-1; 10 bases agree with TRBD2. This CDR3 contains 14 residues. Germline-derived CDR1 and CDR2 are DFQATT and SNEGSKA (reference sequence). Trimming at V came to 3 bases and at J to 7 bases, leaving 6 bases not matched to a gene. The CDR3: CSARSGRAGNEQFF. The CDR3 nucleotides read TGCAGTGCTAGGAGCGGGAGGGCCGGGAATGAGCAGTTCTTC.

As to this clonotype: One junction end disagrees with the germline gene, perhaps due to a read error. The chain recombines TRBV6-5 with TRBJ1-6, with D maybe TRBD1 (6 bases). Germline V lookup: CDR1 MNHEY, CDR2 SVGAGI. The CDR3 totals 15 residues. This CDR3 reads CACSLTGTRNSPLHF. For the CDR3, the DNA is TGTGCCTGCAGTCTTACCGGGACACGGAATTCACCCCTCCACTTT.

On this clonotype: A clone one base away is much larger, so this may be a read error. This is likely a read error, given that the CDR3 carries no conserved phenylalanine or tryptophan at its end. The V and J genes are TRBV6-5 and TRBJ1-2; D is ambiguous. The CDR3 covers 12 residues. CDR1 and CDR2 (germline): MNHEY, SVGAGI. Deletions cut 6 bases from V and 7 bases from J, with 12 bases between. CDR3 DNA sequence: TGTGCCAGCAGCCACGCTCGCGGTGGCTACACCTCC. Protein product: CASSHARGGYTS.

Regarding this clonotype: A much larger clone differs by one base, so this may be a read error. The rearrangement joins TRBV29-1 to TRBJ1-1; tentatively, D is TRBD1 (5 bases). Between the trimmed V and J ends, which lost 0 bases and 8 bases, there was a span of 13 bases. CDR1 and CDR2 (germline): SQVTM, ANQGSEA. The CDR3 length is 13 residues. The CDR3 nucleotides are TGCAGCGTTGAAGATCAGGTCTCAGGGGAAGCTTTCTTT. Translating it yields CSVEDQVSGEAFF.

The V and J genes are TRBV10-2 and TRBJ2-2; a weak D match, TRBD2 (6 bases). The germline gives CDR1 WSHSY, CDR2 SAAADI. CDR3 length equals 18 residues. Between the trimmed V and J ends, which lost 0 bases and 0 bases, there was a span of 14 bases. CDR3 DNA sequence: TGCGCCAGCAGTGAGTCGACTAGACATATAACGAACACCGGGGAGCTGTTTTTT. Protein sequence: CASSESTRHITNTGELFF.

This clonotype was counted between two and nine times. CDR3 residues: CASGPGAGAQETQYF. CDR3 nucleotides: TGCGCCAGCGGGCCCGGCGCAGGGGCGCAAGAGACCCAGTACTTC. The rearrangement uses TRBV5-1 and TRBJ2-5, with D maybe TRBD1 (6 bases). V was trimmed by 7 bases and J by 2 bases, leaving 18 bases between them. CDR1 is SGHRS and CDR2 is YFSETQ in the germline V gene. The CDR3 is 15 residues long.

About this clonotype: At one end, the junction sequence differs from germline, possibly due to a read error. This chain connects TRBV10-1 to TRBJ2-2, with a tentative D call TRBD1 (6 bases). Germline V gene sequence: CDR1 WNHNN, CDR2 SYGVQD (reference sequence). This CDR3 contains 13 residues. The CDR3 here is CSSSRGSAGELFF. CDR3 sequence (DNA): TGCTCCAGCAGTAGGGGGTCGGCCGGGGAGCTATTTTTT.

In the case of this clonotype: A read error is possible here, since a much larger clone lies one base away. The J gene is TRBJ1-4, the V gene TRBV5-1, with TRBD1 as a possible D gene (5 bases). Germline V gives CDR1 SGHRS, CDR2 YFSETQ. The CDR3 runs to 15 residues. The CDR3 spells CASSTTGGKGEKLLF. The CDR3 bases are TGCGCCAGCAGCACCACCGGGGGGAAGGGTGAAAAACTGCTTTTT.

About this clonotype: One base away lies a much larger clone, so this may be a sequencing read error. J is TRBJ2-1 and V is TRBV5-4; the D gene is possibly TRBD2 (7 bases). CDR1 and CDR2 from the germline V gene are SGHNT and YYREEE (reference sequence). This CDR3 has 15 amino acids. In DNA, the CDR3 is TGTGCCAGCAGCGAGGGGGGGGAGACCTACAATGATCAGTTCTTC. Protein product: CASSEGGETYNDQFF.

This clonotype was counted at least ten times. The V call is TRBV6-4, the J call TRBJ2-2, with D unresolved. With 0 bases removed from V and 3 bases from J, the gap between germline ends came to 2 bases. Germline-derived CDR1 and CDR2 are MRHNA and SNTAGT. This CDR3 comprises 13 residues. The CDR3 is CASSDSDTGELFF. CDR3 in DNA: TGTGCCAGCAGTGACTCGGACACCGGGGAGCTGTTTTTT.

As for this clonotype: A much larger clonotype is one base distant, so this may be a read error. The J gene is TRBJ1-1, the V gene TRBV6-5, with D uncertain. Trimming pared 6 bases from V and 0 bases from J, leaving 17 bases between. The V gene's germline CDR1 is MNHEY and CDR2 SVGAGI. The CDR3 has 16 residues. The DNA of the CDR3 is TGTGCCAGCAGCCCCGGCGGGAGGTGCATGAACACTGAAGCTTTCTTT. Protein: CASSPGGRCMNTEAFF.

Note on this clonotype: A much larger clone is a single base away; this may be a read error. CDR3 bases: TGTGCCAGCAGAACCGCGGGGTCCACTGAAGATTTCTTT. It codes for CASRTAGSTEDFF. The chain carries TRBV6-1 and TRBJ1-1; D is undetermined. This CDR3 has 13 residues. Germline V gene lookup returns CDR1 MNHNS and CDR2 SASEGT.

A few counts support this clonotype. The chain joins TRBV9 to TRBJ2-7; maybe TRBD1 (6 bases). CDR3 length equals 15 residues. The V gene's germline CDR1 is SGDLS and CDR2 YYNGEE. Trimming shortened V by 3 bases and J by 6 bases, and 19 bases separated the two germline ends. CDR3 in DNA: TGTGCCAGCAGCGCATCGGACAGAGGGGGAGCCGAGCAGTACTTC. This encodes CASSASDRGGAEQYF.